The T cell receptor beta chain described here comes from a study of regulatory T cells in long-lasting Graves disease. To make TCR beta libraries, researchers used iRepertoire HTBI primers and Arm-PCR of CDR3 regions. Using its own MiXCR run on the multiplex PCR reads, TCRdb lists one record per CDR3 protein. The data contain roughly 500,000 distinct CDR3 sequences, roughly 13% of them singletons. This clonotype occurred many times. Described time point: newly diagnosed GD, antithyroid drugs for less than 3 months. PBMC RNA was the source of the TCR library. Germline V lookup: CDR1 DFQATT, CDR2 SNEGSKA (reference sequence). The CDR3 has 15 amino acids. Unmatched junction bases numbered 6, after V lost 4 bases and J lost 4 bases. The data also belong to a second study, concerning T cells in Graves' hyperthyroidism and ophthalmopathy.

V gene TRBV20-1 combines with J gene TRBJ2-1, with 11 bases that match TRBD2. Material: peripheral blood mononuclear cells (PBMCs), obtained at new diagnosis, from a patient treated with antithyroid drugs. This receptor was identified in a man under 40 with Graves disease. The CDR3 reads CSAKTGTSGYNEQFF. The CDR3 DNA is TGCAGTGCTAAAACCGGGACTAGCGGTTACAATGAGCAGTTCTTC.